This T cell receptor (beta chain) was observed in a study of early T cells in non-severe SARS-CoV-2 infection. Study details: Sequenced material consisted of bulk RNA (from unsorted whole blood), and chains were unpaired. Study results and caveats: Private and CD4 specificities were missed by VDJdb matching, skewed to anti-spike CD8.

This clonotype occurred a few times. Its antigen is unknown. Unique molecular identifiers were added to individual cDNA molecules. One entry per CDR3 protein, called by TCRdb with MiXCR from the 5' RACE reads. The sample carries about 48,000 distinct CDR3 sequences, about 9.2% recorded once. V was cut by 2 bases and J by 3 bases, with 8 bases left in between. The germline CDR1 and CDR2 sequences are SGHVS and FNYEAQ. The CDR3 contains 14 residues. The material sequenced was whole blood. The J gene is TRBJ1-5, the V gene TRBV7-6; D not certain. The sequence was obtained from an adult who was a healthcare worker with PCR-confirmed SARS-CoV-2 infection or an uninfected control (not recorded which). The CDR3 region is CASSLRASNQPQHF. CDR3 bases: TGTGCCAGCAGCTTAAGGGCCTCCAATCAGCCCCAGCATTTT.